The clone carrying this T cell receptor beta chain was observed a few times. The junction shows a germline mismatch at one end, possibly a read error. These data originate in a study of blood T cells in healthy people across ages. Combining a sample-barcoded 5' primer with a J-beta primer mix, a second PCR ran for roughly 6 to 12 cycles. TCRdb reprocessed the 5' RACE reads via MiXCR and lists one record per CDR3 protein. Of around 870,000 distinct CDR3 sequences in the sample, around 26% were seen once. The sequence was obtained from an elderly woman in good health. Source material: blood.

The CDR3 loop reads CAGSLPVRGRETQYF. In nucleotides, the CDR3 is TGTGCCGGCAGCCTCCCCGTTAGAGGACGGGAGACCCAGTACTTC. V and J are TRBV3-1 and TRBJ2-5; D gene ambiguous. This CDR3 is built from 15 residues. CDR1 is LGHDT, CDR2 YNNKEL, per germline (reference sequence).